This T cell receptor beta chain was found in a study of T cell responses to AZD1222 COVID-19 vaccine. Study results and caveats: Two AZD1222 administrations were followed by greater Spike-specific TCR breadth and depth. Donors were mostly white British, more females; clonal diversity possibly underestimated.

The ends were cut back, 0 bases at V and 4 bases at J, with 12 bases in the middle. Germline loops: CDR1 MGHRA, CDR2 YSYEKL. The CDR3 has 15 amino acids. Details on this clone: Its antigen is currently unknown.

Libraries were prepared by immunoSEQ multiplex PCR; TCRdb keeps only in-frame clonotypes and omits some of them. The repertoire holds over 150,000 clones, with around nine tenths as singletons. The source was peripheral blood, collected on day 0 of AZD1222 vaccination. J is TRBJ1-2 and V is TRBV4-1; a weak D match, TRBD1 (6 bases). The clonotype comes from an adult in good health. The CDR3 region is CASSQDDGGGYGYTF. CDR3 DNA: TGCGCCAGCAGCCAAGATGATGGGGGCGGCTATGGCTACACCTTC.